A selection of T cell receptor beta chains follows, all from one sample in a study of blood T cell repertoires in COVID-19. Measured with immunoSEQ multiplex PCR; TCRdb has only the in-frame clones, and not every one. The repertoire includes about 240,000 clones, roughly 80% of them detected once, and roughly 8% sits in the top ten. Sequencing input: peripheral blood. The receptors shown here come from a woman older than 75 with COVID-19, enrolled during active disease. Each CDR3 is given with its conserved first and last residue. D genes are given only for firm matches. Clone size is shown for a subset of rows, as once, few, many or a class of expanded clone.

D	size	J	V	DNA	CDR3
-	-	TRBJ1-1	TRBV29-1	TGCAGCGCCTGGACAGTGGGCACTGAAGCTTTCTTT	CSAWTVGTEAFF
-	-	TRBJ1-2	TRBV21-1	TGTGCCAGCAGCGCGAACAGGGCCTATGGCTACACCTTC	CASSANRAYGYTF
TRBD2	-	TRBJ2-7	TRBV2	TGTGCCAGCCAAAGCGGGGGGGTCTCCTACGAGCAGTACTTC	CASQSGGVSYEQYF
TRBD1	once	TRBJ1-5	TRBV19	TGTGCCAGTAGCTACCTCCGCGACAGGGGACGGAATCAGCCCCAGCATTTT	CASSYLRDRGRNQPQHF
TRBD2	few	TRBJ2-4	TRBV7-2	TGTGCCAGCAGCTTCCAAGCGGGGGGGGACAAAAACATTCAGTACTTC	CASSFQAGGDKNIQYF
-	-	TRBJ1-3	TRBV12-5	TGTGCTAGTGGCTTAGTCTCTGGAAACACCATATATTTT	CASGLVSGNTIYF
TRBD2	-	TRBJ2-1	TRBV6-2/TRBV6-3	TGTGCCAGCAGTTATTCCACCATAGCGGGAGAATCCTACAATGAGCAGTTCTTC	CASSYSTIAGESYNEQFF
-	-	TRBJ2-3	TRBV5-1	TGCGCCAGCAGCTTGGCCAGGGGAAACACAGATACGCAGTATTTT	CASSLARGNTDTQYF
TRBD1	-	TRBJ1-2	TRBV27	TGTGCCAGCAGTCCGCGACAGGGGGCGATCTCTGGCTACACCTTC	CASSPRQGAISGYTF
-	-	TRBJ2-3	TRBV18	TGTGCCAGCTCACCCCAAACTGGCCCGGGGACAGATACGCAGTATTTT	CASSPQTGPGTDTQYF
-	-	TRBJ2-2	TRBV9	TGTGCCAGCAGCGTTGTGGCAGGCACCGGGGAGCTGTTTTTT	CASSVVAGTGELFF
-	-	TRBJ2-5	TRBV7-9	TGTGCCAGCAGCCCCCGACTAGTTGAGGAGACCCAGTACTTC	CASSPRLVEETQYF
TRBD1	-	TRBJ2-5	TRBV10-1	TGCGCCAGCAGTGAGTCCCGGACAGGGGCAGGAGAGACCCAGTACTTC	CASSESRTGAGETQYF
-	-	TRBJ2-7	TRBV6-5	TGTGCCAGCAGTTACAAGAGCTCCTACGAGCAGTACTTC	CASSYKSSYEQYF
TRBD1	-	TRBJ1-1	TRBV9	TGTGCCAGCAGCCCGATCTTGGGGACAGGGACGCGGGAGGCTTTCTTT	CASSPILGTGTREAFF
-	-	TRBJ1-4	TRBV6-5	TGTGCCAGCAGTTACTCTCCCGGACAGCGGGAAAAACTGTTTTTT	CASSYSPGQREKLFF
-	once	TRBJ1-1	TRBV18	TGTGCCAGCTCCCGGTCGGGGAGCACTGAAGCTTTCTTT	CASSRSGSTEAFF
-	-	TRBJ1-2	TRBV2	TGTGCCAGCAGCCATAATCGGTCCGGCTACACCTTC	CASSHNRSGYTF
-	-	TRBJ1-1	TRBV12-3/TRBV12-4	TGTGCCAGCAGTGGGCAGATGATCTCTGAAGCTTTCTTT	CASSGQMISEAFF
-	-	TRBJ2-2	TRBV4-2	TGTGCCAGCAGCCAAGATATAATGACTGGCACCGGGGAGCTGTTTTTT	CASSQDIMTGTGELFF
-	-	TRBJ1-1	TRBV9	TGTGCCAGCAGCGTAGAAGGGGGTGGCACTGAAGCTTTCTTT	CASSVEGGGTEAFF
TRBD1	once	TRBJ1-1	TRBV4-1	TGCGCCAGCAGCCAACTGACAGGGATCACTGAAGCTTTCTTT	CASSQLTGITEAFF
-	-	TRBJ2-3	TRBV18	TGTGCCAGCTCACCAAGCGAGGGAGATACGCAGTATTTT	CASSPSEGDTQYF
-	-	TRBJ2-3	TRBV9	TGTGCCAGCAGCGTGACGAGCGTGCTCGATACGCAGTATTTT	CASSVTSVLDTQYF
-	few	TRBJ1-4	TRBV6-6	TGTGCCAGCAAGTTAAGAGCTAATGAAAAACTGTTTTTT	CASKLRANEKLFF
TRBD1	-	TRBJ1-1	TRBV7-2	TGTGCCAGCAGCTTCGGGGACAGGGCAAACACTGAAGCTTTCTTT	CASSFGDRANTEAFF
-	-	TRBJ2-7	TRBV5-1	TGCGCCAGCAGCTCCCGGGGTAACTACGAGCAGTACTTC	CASSSRGNYEQYF
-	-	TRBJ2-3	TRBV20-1	TGCAGTGCCCCTTTGGGGGGAACGCAGTATTTT	CSAPLGGTQYF
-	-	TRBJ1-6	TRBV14	TGTGCCAGCAGCCAAAGGGCGACAGGAAAGGATTCACCCCTCCACTTT	CASSQRATGKDSPLHF
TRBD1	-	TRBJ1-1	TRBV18	TGTGCCAACCGCCGGGACAGGAACACTGAAGCTTTCTTT	CANRRDRNTEAFF
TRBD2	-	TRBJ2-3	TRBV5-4	TGTGCCAGCAGCTTGATGGGTGGGAGGGGAGATACGCAGTATTTT	CASSLMGGRGDTQYF
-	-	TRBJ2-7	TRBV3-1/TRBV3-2	TGTGCCGGCAGCCCCATAGCGGAGCCCTACGAGCAGTACTTC	CAGSPIAEPYEQYF
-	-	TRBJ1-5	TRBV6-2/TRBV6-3	TGTGCCAGCACCCCGGATTGGCCAGCGACCTATAGCAATCAGCCCCAGCATTTT	CASTPDWPATYSNQPQHF
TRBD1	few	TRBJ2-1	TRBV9	TGTGCCAGCAGCCCCGAGAGACAGGGCACGGAGCAGTTCTTC	CASSPERQGTEQFF
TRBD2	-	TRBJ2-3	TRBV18	TGTGCCAGCTCACTAATGACTAGCGCGGGAGGAACAGATACGCAGTATTTT	CASSLMTSAGGTDTQYF
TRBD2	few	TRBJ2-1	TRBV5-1	TGCGCCAGCAGCTTGGGGGGACTAGCGGGAGTCCTCTCCTACAATGAGCAGTTCTTC	CASSLGGLAGVLSYNEQFF
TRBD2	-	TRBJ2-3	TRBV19	TGTGCCAGTAGTATCTCGGGAATAGCGGGAGTCACAGATACGCAGTATTTT	CASSISGIAGVTDTQYF
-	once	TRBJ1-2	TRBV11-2	TGTGCCAGCAGCCCGGGGAGGCTCGCCTGGGGCTACACCTTC	CASSPGRLAWGYTF
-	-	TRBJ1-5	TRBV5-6	TGTGCCAGCAGCCTCTTCTTCGGGGTTAGCAATCAGCCCCAGCATTTT	CASSLFFGVSNQPQHF
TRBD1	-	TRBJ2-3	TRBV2	TGTGCCAGCAGTGAAGCGGGGACAGGGACAGATACGCAGTATTTT	CASSEAGTGTDTQYF
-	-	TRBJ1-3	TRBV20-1	TGCAGTGCCTACCGAGGAAACACCATATATTTT	CSAYRGNTIYF
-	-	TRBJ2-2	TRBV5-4	TGTGCCAGCAGCCGTACCCTCGGGACTTTTTTCACAGGCGGGGAGCTGTTTTTT	CASSRTLGTFFTGGELFF
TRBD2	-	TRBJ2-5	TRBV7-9	TGTGCCAGCAGCCGACTAGCGGGAGAGGAGACCCAGTACTTC	CASSRLAGEETQYF
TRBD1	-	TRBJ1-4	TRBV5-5	TGTGCCAGCAGCCCTGGACAGGGGAATATCGCTAATGAAAAACTGTTTTTT	CASSPGQGNIANEKLFF
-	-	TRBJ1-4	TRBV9	TGTGCCAGCAGCCCGACGGACAGTCGCCATGAAAAACTGTTTTTT	CASSPTDSRHEKLFF
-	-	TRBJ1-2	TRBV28	TGTGCCAGCAGTTTACCTACCGGGACTGCTTTTTATGGCTACACCTTC	CASSLPTGTAFYGYTF
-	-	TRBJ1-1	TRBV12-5	TGTGCTAGTAGTCGACACCTAAACACTGAAGCTTTCTTT	CASSRHLNTEAFF
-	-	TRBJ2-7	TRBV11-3	TGTGCCAGCGCACAGGGACGGAACACCTACGAGCAGTACTTC	CASAQGRNTYEQYF
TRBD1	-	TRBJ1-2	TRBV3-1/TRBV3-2	TGTGCCAGCAGCCCGTTCCCCGCAGGGGGCGCATATGGCTACACCTTC	CASSPFPAGGAYGYTF
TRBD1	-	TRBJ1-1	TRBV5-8	TGTGCCAGCAGCTCGTTACAGGGGGCGGTGACTGAAGCTTTCTTT	CASSSLQGAVTEAFF
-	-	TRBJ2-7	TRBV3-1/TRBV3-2	TGTGCCAGCAGCCAAGACCGGTCCTACGAGCAGTACTTC	CASSQDRSYEQYF
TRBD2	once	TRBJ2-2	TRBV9	TGTGCCAGCACGCCGGGGAGCGGGGGCCGAGAGCTGTTTTTT	CASTPGSGGRELFF
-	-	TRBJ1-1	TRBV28	TGTGCCAGCAGTTTCGGAGGGACGCTTTCGAACACTGAAGCTTTCTTT	CASSFGGTLSNTEAFF
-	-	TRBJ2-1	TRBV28	TGTGCCAGCAGTTTCAGTGCGAGACTAGTATCCAATGAGCAGTTCTTC	CASSFSARLVSNEQFF
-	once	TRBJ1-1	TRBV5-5	TGTGCCAGCAGCTTGGGACGGACAGCGTTGAACACTGAAGCTTTCTTT	CASSLGRTALNTEAFF
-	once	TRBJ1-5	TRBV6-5	TGTGCCAGCAGTTCCCCTGTGGAGGGCAGAAGTTATGTCCAGCATTTT	CASSSPVEGRSYVQHF
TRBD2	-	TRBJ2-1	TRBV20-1	TGCAGTGCTAGTCTACCGTATAGCGGGTTGAAGAATGAGCAGTTCTTC	CSASLPYSGLKNEQFF